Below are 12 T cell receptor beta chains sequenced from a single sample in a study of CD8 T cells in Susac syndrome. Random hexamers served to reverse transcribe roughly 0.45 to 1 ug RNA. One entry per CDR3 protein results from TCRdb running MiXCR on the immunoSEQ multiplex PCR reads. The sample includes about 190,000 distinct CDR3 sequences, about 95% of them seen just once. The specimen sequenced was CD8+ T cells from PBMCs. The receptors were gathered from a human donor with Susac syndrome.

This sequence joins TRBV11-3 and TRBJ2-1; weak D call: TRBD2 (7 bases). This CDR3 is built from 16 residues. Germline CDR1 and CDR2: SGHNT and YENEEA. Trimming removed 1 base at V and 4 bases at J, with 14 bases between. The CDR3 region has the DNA TGTGCCAGCAGCTTAGGAGGGGGGGCGCCTTACAATGAGCAGTTCTTC. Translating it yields CASSLGGGAPYNEQFF.

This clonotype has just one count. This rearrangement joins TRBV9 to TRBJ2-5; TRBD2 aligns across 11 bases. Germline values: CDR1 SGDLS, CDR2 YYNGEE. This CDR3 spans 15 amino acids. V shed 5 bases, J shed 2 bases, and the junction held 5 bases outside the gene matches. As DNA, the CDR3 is TGTGCCAGCAGTGCCGGGACTAGCGGACAAGAGACCCAGTACTTC. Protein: CASSAGTSGQETQYF. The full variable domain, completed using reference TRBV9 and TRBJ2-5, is DSGVTQTPKHLITATGQRVTLRCSPRSGDLSVYWYQQSLDQGLQFLIQYYNGEERAKGNILERFSAQQFPDLHSELNLSSLELGDSALYFCASSAGTSGQETQYFGPGTRLLVL.

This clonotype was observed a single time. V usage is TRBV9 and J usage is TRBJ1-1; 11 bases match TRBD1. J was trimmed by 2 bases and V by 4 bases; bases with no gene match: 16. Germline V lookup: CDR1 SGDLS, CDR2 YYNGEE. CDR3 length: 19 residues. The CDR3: CASSISPGQGADINTEAFF. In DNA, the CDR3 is TGTGCCAGCAGCATTTCCCCCGGACAGGGGGCAGACATAAACACTGAAGCTTTCTTT.

In nucleotides, the CDR3 is TGTGCCAGCAGTTACTCGATGGGGGCCGGGGAGCTGTTTTTT. Translating it yields CASSYSMGAGELFF. The chain has TRBV6-5 and TRBJ2-2; possibly TRBD1 or TRBD2 for D (5 bases each). This CDR3 region has 14 residues. CDR1 and CDR2 (germline): MNHEY, SVGAGI. Trimming shortened V by 0 bases and J by 6 bases, and 8 bases separated the two germline ends.

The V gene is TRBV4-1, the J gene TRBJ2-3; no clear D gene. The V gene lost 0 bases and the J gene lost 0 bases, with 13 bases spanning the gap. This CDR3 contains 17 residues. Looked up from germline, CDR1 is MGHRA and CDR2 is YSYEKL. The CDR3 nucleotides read TGCGCCAGCAGCCAAGAGGCGATAGCAGAAAGCACAGATACGCAGTATTTT. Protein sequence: CASSQEAIAESTDTQYF.

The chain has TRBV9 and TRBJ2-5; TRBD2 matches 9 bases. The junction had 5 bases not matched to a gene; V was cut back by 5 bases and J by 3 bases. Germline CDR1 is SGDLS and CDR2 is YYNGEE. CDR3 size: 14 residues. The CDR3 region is CASSFPSGEETQYF. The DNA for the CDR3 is TGTGCCAGCAGTTTTCCTAGCGGGGAAGAGACCCAGTACTTC.

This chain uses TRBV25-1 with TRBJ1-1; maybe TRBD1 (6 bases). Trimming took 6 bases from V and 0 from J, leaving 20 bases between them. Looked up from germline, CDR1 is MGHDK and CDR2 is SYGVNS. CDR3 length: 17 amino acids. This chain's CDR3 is CASRESGTQSVNTEAFF. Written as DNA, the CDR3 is TGTGCCAGCAGGGAGTCCGGGACACAAAGCGTGAACACTGAAGCTTTCTTT.

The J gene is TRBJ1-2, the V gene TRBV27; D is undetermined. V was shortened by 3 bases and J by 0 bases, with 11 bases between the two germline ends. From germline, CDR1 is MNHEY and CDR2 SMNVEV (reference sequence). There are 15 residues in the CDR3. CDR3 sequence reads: CASSFAPSANYGYTF. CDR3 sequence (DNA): TGTGCCAGCAGTTTCGCACCATCTGCTAACTATGGCTACACCTTC.

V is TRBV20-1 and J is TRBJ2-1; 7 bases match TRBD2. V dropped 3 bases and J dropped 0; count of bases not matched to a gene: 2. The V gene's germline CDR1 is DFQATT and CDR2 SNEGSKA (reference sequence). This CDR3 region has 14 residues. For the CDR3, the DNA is TGCAGTGCTAGCGGGGGGAACTCCTACAATGAGCAGTTCTTC. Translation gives CSASGGNSYNEQFF.

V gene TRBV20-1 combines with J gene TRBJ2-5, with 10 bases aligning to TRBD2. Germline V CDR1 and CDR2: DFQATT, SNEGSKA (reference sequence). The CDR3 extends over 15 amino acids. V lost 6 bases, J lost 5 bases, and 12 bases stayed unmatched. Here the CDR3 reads CSAFRTSGIGETQYF. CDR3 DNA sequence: TGCAGTGCCTTCCGGACTAGCGGAATTGGGGAGACCCAGTACTTC.

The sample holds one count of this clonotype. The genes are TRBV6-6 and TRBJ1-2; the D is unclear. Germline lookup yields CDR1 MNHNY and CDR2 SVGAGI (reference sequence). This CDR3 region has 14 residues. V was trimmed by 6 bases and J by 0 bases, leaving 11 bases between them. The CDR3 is CASSYDTANYGYTF. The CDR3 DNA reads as TGTGCCAGCAGCTATGACACAGCTAACTATGGCTACACCTTC.

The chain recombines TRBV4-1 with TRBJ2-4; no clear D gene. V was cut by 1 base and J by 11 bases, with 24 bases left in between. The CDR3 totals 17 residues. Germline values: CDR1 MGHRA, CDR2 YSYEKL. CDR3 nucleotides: TGCGCCAGCAGCCAAGGGTCTCGGTTCTCGGGCACCTCATTTCAGTACTTC. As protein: CASSQGSRFSGTSFQYF.